The source of this T cell receptor (beta chain) is a study of T-cell memory formation after mild COVID-19. This clonotype was seen many times. The CDR3 consists of 11 residues. Germline V gives CDR1 SGHVS, CDR2 FQNEAQ. The V end lost 4 bases, the J end lost 5 bases, and 5 bases lay between the germline ends. TCRdb itself ran the 5' RACE reads through MiXCR, one entry per CDR3 protein. The sample has hundreds of thousands of distinct CDR3 sequences, around 8% seen once; the top ten hold approximately 22%. This chain connects TRBV7-8 to TRBJ2-5; D could derive from TRBD1 or TRBD2 (5 bases each). The TCR comes from a man aged 18 to 30 who had mild COVID-19 (a few samples of this study predate the infection). Cell type and time point are not known. The sequencing input was PBMCs or a T cell subset sorted from them (not recorded which). The CDR3 here is CASSWGETQYF. Here the CDR3 DNA reads TGTGCCAGCAGCTGGGGGGAGACCCAGTACTTC.